These T cell receptor beta chains were read from a single sample in a study of memory CD4+ T cells and cytomegalovirus serostatus. The protocol was immunoSEQ multiplex PCR, while the TCRdb copy is restricted to in-frame clones and leaves out a portion. The data show 30,000 to 40,000 clones, with around 80% seen just once and under 6% held by the top ten. What was sequenced was memory CD4+ T cells from blood. The receptors originated from an adult in good health and CMV-seropositive. The CDR3 runs from the conserved cysteine through the conserved F or W. The D gene is left open where the match is weak. Size is omitted from some rows. Given values are once, few, many or a class for expanded clones.

TRBJ1-4 | TRBV19 | few | TRBD1 | CASRDGTGSAKLFF | TGTGCCAGTAGGGACGGGACAGGGTCGGCAAAACTGTTTTTT
TRBJ2-2 | TRBV5-1 | . | . | CASSRNTGELFF | TGCGCCAGCAGCAGGAACACCGGGGAGCTGTTTTTT
TRBJ2-2 | TRBV5-6 | . | TRBD1 | CASSFSDRGITGELFF | TGTGCCAGCAGCTTTTCGGACAGGGGGATCACCGGGGAGCTGTTTTTT
TRBJ2-3 | TRBV27 | once | . | CASSLNTPQTDTQYF | TGTGCCAGCAGTTTAAACACCCCTCAAACAGATACGCAGTATTTT
TRBJ1-5 | TRBV28 | few | . | CASSFGQGWDQPQHF | TGTGCCAGCAGTTTTGGGCAGGGGTGGGATCAGCCCCAGCATTTT
TRBJ1-4 | TRBV5-4 | . | . | CASSLRGYEKLFF | TGTGCCAGCAGCTTGAGAGGATACGAAAAACTGTTTTTT
TRBJ1-1 | TRBV25-1 | . | TRBD1 | CASSEYGSDRGATEAFF | TGTGCCAGCAGTGAATATGGGTCCGACAGGGGGGCCACTGAAGCTTTCTTT
TRBJ2-5 | TRBV15 | . | . | CATSRDSGETQYF | TGTGCCACCAGCAGAGATTCGGGAGAGACCCAGTACTTC
TRBJ2-3 | TRBV9 | . | TRBD2 | CASSDRLAGTDTQYF | TGTGCCAGCAGCGACAGACTAGCCGGCACAGATACGCAGTATTTT
TRBJ1-1 | TRBV7-3 | few | . | CASSSGRNTEAFF | TGTGCCAGCAGCTCAGGACGCAACACTGAAGCTTTCTTT